What follows are 10 T cell receptor beta chains derived from one specimen sequenced in a study of blood T cell repertoires in COVID-19 (dated by TCRdb to 2018 to 2021). The library relied on the immunoSEQ multiplex PCR assay. TCRdb provides this immuneACCESS table in a form limited to in-frame rearrangements. Some clones are lacking; in checked studies, under half of them reflect an unresolved V gene, and why the rest are absent is not known. In all, the sample holds about 300,000 clones, and roughly nine tenths of those were seen once. The ten largest clones take up less than 2% of the sample. Input material: PBMCs or T cells enriched from blood (not recorded which). The receptor set was obtained from a middle-aged woman who had recovered from COVID-19.

The chain links TRBV7-2 to TRBJ1-2; 11 bases are shared with TRBD1. The CDR3 spans 17 residues. Per germline, CDR1 SGHTA and CDR2 FQGNSA. Trimming took 4 bases from V and 7 from J; bases not matched to a gene: 14. CDR3 DNA: TGTGCCAGCAGCTCCTCTCTGGACAGGGGGCGAAGGGGTGGCTACACCTTC. Its translation is CASSSSLDRGRRGGYTF. Supplemented by reference TRBV7-2 and TRBJ1-2, the full variable domain reads GAGVSQSPSNKVTEKGKDVELRCDPISGHTALYWYRQSLGQGLEFLIYFQGNSAPDKSGLPSDRFSAERTGGSVSTLTIQRTQQEDSAVYLCASSSSLDRGRRGGYTFGSGTRLTVV.

V usage is TRBV2 and J usage is TRBJ1-1; D is ambiguous. The CDR3 is made up of 17 amino acids. From germline, CDR1 is SNHLY and CDR2 FYNNEI. Trimming removed 10 bases at V and 1 base at J, with 25 bases between. CDR3 amino acids: CATLEGVGRVGNTEAFF. DNA for the CDR3: TGTGCCACCCTAGAGGGCGTAGGGAGGGTGGGGAACACTGAAGCTTTCTTT.

The chain carries TRBV4-1 and TRBJ1-5; D uncertain. Trimming pared 5 bases from V and 4 bases from J, leaving 21 bases between. CDR1 and CDR2 (germline): MGHRA, YSYEKL. CDR3 length: 17 residues. CDR3 bases: TGCGCCAGCAGCGTCCCAAGCCGGGAAAAGAGGAATCAGCCCCAGCATTTT. It codes for CASSVPSREKRNQPQHF.

The gene calls are TRBV7-3 and TRBJ2-2; the match to TRBD1 covers 9 bases. The CDR3 is 16 amino acids. Per germline, CDR1 SGHTA and CDR2 FQGTGA. V shed 5 bases, J shed 4 bases, and the junction held 8 bases outside the gene matches. The CDR3: CASSASGTGFTGELFF. In DNA form, the CDR3 reads TGTGCCAGCAGCGCCTCCGGGACAGGGTTCACCGGGGAGCTGTTTTTT.

This rearrangement joins TRBV2 to TRBJ2-1, with 10 bases identical to TRBD1. The ends lost 6 bases at V and 4 bases at J; junction bases unmatched: 9. Germline V CDR1 and CDR2: SNHLY, FYNNEI. The CDR3 spans 16 residues. In nucleotides, the CDR3 is TGTGCCAGCAGCGGGACAGGGGCATATGGGTACAATGAGCAGTTCTTC. It encodes CASSGTGAYGYNEQFF.

This clone occurred once. The chain has TRBV3-1 (or the pseudogene TRBV3-2) and TRBJ1-2, with a possible D match to TRBD1 (5 bases). V was pared by 1 base and J by 6 bases, with 18 bases between. CDR1 and CDR2 (germline): LGHDT, YNNKEL (reference sequence). The CDR3 spans 16 residues. The chain's CDR3 is CASSQGDRPNTNGYTF. The CDR3 coding sequence is TGTGCCAGCAGCCAAGGCGACAGACCTAATACAAATGGCTACACCTTC.

The chain combines TRBV18 with TRBJ2-7; the D gene is possibly TRBD2 (7 bases). V was clipped by 2 bases and J by 4 bases, with 12 bases between them. CDR1 KGHSH and CDR2 LQKENI come from the germline V gene. The CDR3 sequence is 14 residues long. CDR3 loop: CASSPGGGRYEQYF. CDR3 DNA sequence: TGTGCCAGCTCACCAGGGGGGGGCCGATACGAGCAGTACTTC.

This chain connects TRBV15 to TRBJ2-7; 8 nucleotides line up with TRBD1. The germline CDR1 and CDR2 sequences are LNHNV and YYDKDF (reference sequence). The CDR3 is made up of 17 amino acids. V lost 0 bases and J lost 3; bases outside the gene matches: 10. The CDR3 DNA follows: TGTGCCACCAGCAGAGATCACCCGGGGACAGGTCTCTACGAGCAGTACTTC. Amino acids: CATSRDHPGTGLYEQYF. Together with reference TRBV15 and TRBJ2-7, the CDR3 gives the full variable domain: DAMVIQNPRYQVTQFGKPVTLSCSQTLNHNVMYWYQQKSSQAPKLLFHYYDKDFNNEADTPDNFQSRRPNTSFCFLDIRSPGLGDTAMYLCATSRDHPGTGLYEQYFGPGTRLTVT.

This chain links TRBV7-9 with TRBJ2-2; a possible D gene is TRBD1 (5 bases). This CDR3 comprises 15 residues. V dropped 3 bases and J dropped 4 bases, with 12 bases sitting between them. CDR1 and CDR2 from the germline V gene are SEHNR and FQNEAQ (reference sequence). Here the CDR3 DNA reads TGTGCCAGCAGCTTGGGGCATGTAGTCACCGGGGAGCTGTTTTTT. Its translation is CASSLGHVVTGELFF.

This chain uses TRBV29-1 with TRBJ1-2; 7 bases match TRBD1. The CDR3 covers 12 residues. V was clipped by 6 bases and J by 8 bases; unmatched bases: 9. Germline CDR1 is SQVTM and CDR2 is ANQGSEA. CDR3 nucleotides: TGCAGCGTCACTGACAGGGTGCGCGGCTACACCTTC. Residues: CSVTDRVRGYTF.